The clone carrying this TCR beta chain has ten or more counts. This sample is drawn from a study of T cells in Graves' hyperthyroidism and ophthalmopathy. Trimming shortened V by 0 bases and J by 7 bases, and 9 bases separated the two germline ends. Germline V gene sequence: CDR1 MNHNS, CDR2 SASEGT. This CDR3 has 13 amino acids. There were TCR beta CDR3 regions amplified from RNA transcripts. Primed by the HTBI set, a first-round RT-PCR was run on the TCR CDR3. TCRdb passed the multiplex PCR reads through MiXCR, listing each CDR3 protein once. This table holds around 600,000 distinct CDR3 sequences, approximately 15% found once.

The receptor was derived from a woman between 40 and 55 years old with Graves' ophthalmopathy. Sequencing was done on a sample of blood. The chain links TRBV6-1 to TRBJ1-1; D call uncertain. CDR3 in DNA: TGTGCCAGCAGTGAAGCAAGCCGCCGTGAAGCTTTCTTT. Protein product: CASSEASRREAFF.